The sequence of this T cell receptor (beta chain) was determined in a study of blood T cells in healthy people across ages. PCR was performed a second time for about 7 to 11 cycles using a sample-barcoded 5' primer and a J-beta primer mix. Every single cDNA molecule received a tag from a template-switch adaptor with 12 random nucleotides. TCRdb reanalysed the 5' RACE reads using MiXCR and keeps one entry per CDR3 protein. The data hold 790,000 or so distinct CDR3 sequences, with just over 55% observed a single time. Germline values: CDR1 DFQATT, CDR2 SNEGSKA (reference sequence). This CDR3 is built from 10 residues. Study findings and constraints: Donor CMV status, an unknown factor, possibly confounded changes in expanded clonotypes.

A note on this clonotype: Its antigen remains unknown.

The people who gave samples were healthy Caucasians from Russia, aged roughly 6 to 90. This receptor was identified in a man in his forties in good health. The specimen sequenced was blood. The chain has TRBV20-1 and TRBJ2-7; D is ambiguous. Here the CDR3 reads CIHDLGEQYF. The CDR3 DNA is TGCATTCACGATCTAGGCGAGCAGTACTTC.